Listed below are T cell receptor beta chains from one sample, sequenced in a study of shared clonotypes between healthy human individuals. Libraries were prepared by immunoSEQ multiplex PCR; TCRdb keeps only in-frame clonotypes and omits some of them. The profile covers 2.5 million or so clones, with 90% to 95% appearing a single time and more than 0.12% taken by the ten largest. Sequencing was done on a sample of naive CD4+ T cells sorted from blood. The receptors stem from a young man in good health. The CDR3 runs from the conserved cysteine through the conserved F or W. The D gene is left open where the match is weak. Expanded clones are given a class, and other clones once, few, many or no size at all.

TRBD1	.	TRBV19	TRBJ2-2	CASSIQGAVGTGELFF	TGTGCCAGTAGTATACAGGGGGCCGTGGGCACCGGGGAGCTGTTTTTT
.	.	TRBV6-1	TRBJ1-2	CASSEGHPSFPSRYGYTF	TGTGCCAGCAGTGAAGGGCACCCATCGTTCCCCTCGAGATATGGCTACACCTTC
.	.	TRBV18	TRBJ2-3	CASSPRRTDTQYF	TGTGCCAGCTCACCGCGTCGCACAGATACGCAGTATTTT
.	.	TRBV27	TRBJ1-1	CASSLLSTGMNTEAFF	TGTGCCAGCAGTTTACTTTCGACAGGTATGAACACTGAAGCTTTCTTT
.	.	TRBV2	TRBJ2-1	CASNPRAVGEQFF	TGTGCCAGCAACCCACGGGCCGTGGGTGAGCAGTTCTTC
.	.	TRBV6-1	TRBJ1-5	CASSELGLSSNQPQHF	TGTGCCAGCAGTGAACTAGGACTCTCTAGCAATCAGCCCCAGCATTTT
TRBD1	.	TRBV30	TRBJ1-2	CAWSVTVQGEWGYTF	TGTGCCTGGAGTGTCACGGTTCAGGGGGAGTGGGGCTACACCTTC
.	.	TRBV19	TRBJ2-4	CASSFSGTRGSKNIQYF	TGTGCCAGTAGCTTCTCCGGGACCCGAGGGAGCAAAAACATTCAGTACTTC
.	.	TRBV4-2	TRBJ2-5	CASSLGLQETQYF	TGTGCCAGCAGCCTAGGACTTCAAGAGACCCAGTACTTC
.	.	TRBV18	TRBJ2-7	CASSPGELASYEQYF	TGTGCCAGCTCACCAGGGGAGCTAGCCTCCTACGAGCAGTACTTC
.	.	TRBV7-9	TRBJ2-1	CASSPLGGTGYNEQFF	TGTGCCAGCAGCCCACTGGGAGGGACAGGCTACAATGAGCAGTTCTTC
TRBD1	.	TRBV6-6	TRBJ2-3	CASRNRRDRATDTQYF	TGTGCCAGCAGGAACCGTCGGGACAGGGCGACAGATACGCAGTATTTT
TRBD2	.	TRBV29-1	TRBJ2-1	CSVAGGYREVYNEQFF	TGCAGCGTTGCGGGGGGGTACAGGGAAGTCTACAATGAGCAGTTCTTC
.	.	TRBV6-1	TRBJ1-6	CASSELGRAQSYNSPLHF	TGTGCCAGCAGTGAGCTGGGCAGGGCCCAGTCCTATAATTCACCCCTCCACTTT
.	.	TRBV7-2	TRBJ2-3	CASTPRGRVTDTQYF	TGTGCCAGCACGCCGCGGGGGCGGGTCACAGATACGCAGTATTTT
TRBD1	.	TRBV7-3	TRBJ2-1	CASSLGQGASYNEQFF	TGTGCCAGCAGCTTAGGACAGGGGGCGTCCTACAATGAGCAGTTCTTC
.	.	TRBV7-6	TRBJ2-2	CASSFGGPATGELFF	TGTGCCAGCAGCTTCGGGGGCCCAGCCACCGGGGAGCTGTTTTTT
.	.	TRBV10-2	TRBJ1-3	CASSEGGNTIYF	TGCGCCAGCAGTGAAGGTGGAAACACCATATATTTT
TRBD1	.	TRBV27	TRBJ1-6	CASSFLGQGNNSPLHF	TGTGCCAGCAGTTTTCTGGGACAGGGTAATAATTCACCCCTCCACTTT
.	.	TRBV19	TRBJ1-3	CASSTAEGSSGNTIYF	TGTGCCAGTAGTACGGCGGAGGGGAGCTCTGGAAACACCATATATTTT
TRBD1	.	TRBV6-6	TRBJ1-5	CASSYGGQGDQPQHF	TGTGCCAGCAGTTACGGGGGACAGGGAGATCAGCCCCAGCATTTT
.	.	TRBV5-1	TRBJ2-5	CASSWDRGETQYF	TGCGCCAGCAGCTGGGACCGCGGAGAGACCCAGTACTTC
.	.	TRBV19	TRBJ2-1	CASSIGFTFEYGQFF	TGTGCCAGTAGTATAGGTTTTACCTTCGAATACGGGCAGTTCTTC
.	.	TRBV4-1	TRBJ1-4	CASSQGPHPNEKLFF	TGCGCCAGCAGCCAAGGACCCCATCCTAATGAAAAACTGTTTTTT
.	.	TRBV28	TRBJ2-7	CASSPRGLGYEQYF	TGTGCCAGCAGCCCTCGGGGCTTGGGCTACGAGCAGTACTTC
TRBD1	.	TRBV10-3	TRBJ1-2	CAISGGGGEGYGYTF	TGTGCCATCAGTGGGGGAGGGGGCGAAGGCTATGGCTACACCTTC
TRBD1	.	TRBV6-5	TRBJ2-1	CASSYSGTGLNEQFF	TGTGCCAGCAGTTACTCCGGGACAGGGTTAAATGAGCAGTTCTTC
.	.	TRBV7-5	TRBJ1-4	CARSLRSCSGGEKLFF	TGTGCCAGAAGCTTACGGTCATGTTCCGGCGGTGAAAAACTGTTTTTT
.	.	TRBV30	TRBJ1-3	CAWREGLPGNTIYF	TGTGCCTGGAGAGAAGGGTTACCTGGAAACACCATATATTTT
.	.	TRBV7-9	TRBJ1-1	CASSFSRGRDEAFF	TGTGCCAGCAGCTTCTCCCGGGGCAGGGATGAAGCTTTCTTT
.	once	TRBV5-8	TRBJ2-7	CASTQIGPLRDEQYF	TGTGCCAGCACCCAAATTGGGCCCCTCCGGGACGAGCAGTACTTC
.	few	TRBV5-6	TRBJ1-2	CASREGQLFVGYTF	TGTGCCAGCAGGGAAGGACAGCTCTTCGTTGGCTACACCTTC
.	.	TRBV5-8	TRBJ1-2	CASSWGAAQGNYGYTF	TGTGCCAGCAGCTGGGGGGCCGCACAGGGTAACTATGGCTACACCTTC
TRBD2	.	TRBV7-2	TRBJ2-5	CASSLVGLAGVAAQYF	TGTGCCAGCAGCTTAGTAGGCCTAGCGGGGGTAGCGGCCCAGTACTTC
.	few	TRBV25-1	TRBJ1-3	CASSVAGTSGNTIYF	TGTGCCAGCAGTGTGGCAGGGACCTCTGGAAACACCATATATTTT
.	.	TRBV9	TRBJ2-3	CASSVFGTSTDTQYF	TGTGCCAGCAGCGTTTTCGGGACTAGCACAGATACGCAGTATTTT
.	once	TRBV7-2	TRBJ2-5	CASSLGGPGDQYF	TGTGCCAGCAGCTTAGGGGGCCCGGGAGACCAGTACTTC
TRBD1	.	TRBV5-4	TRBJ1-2	CASSSTGTGLYTF	TGTGCCAGCAGCTCAACCGGGACAGGCTTATACACCTTC
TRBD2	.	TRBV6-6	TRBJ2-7	CATKGLAGGEQYF	TGTGCCACTAAGGGACTAGCGGGAGGCGAGCAGTACTTC
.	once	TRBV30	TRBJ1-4	CAWSASKTPTNEKLFF	TGTGCCTGGAGTGCTTCGAAGACACCAACTAATGAAAAACTGTTTTTT
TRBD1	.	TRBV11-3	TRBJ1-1	CATMGQGARTEAFF	TGTGCCACAATGGGTCAGGGGGCGCGCACTGAAGCTTTCTTT
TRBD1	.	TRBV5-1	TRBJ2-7	CASSMDRLPGDEQYF	TGCGCCAGCAGCATGGACAGGCTCCCCGGCGATGAGCAGTACTTC